A single TCR beta chain is shown here with its context. The antigen is undetermined. The sample originates from a study of T cells in Graves' hyperthyroidism and ophthalmopathy. From approximately 9.3 ml of fresh peripheral blood, PBMCs were isolated. TCR beta CDR3 regions were amplified from RNA. HTBI primers were employed in a first-round RT-PCR of the TCR CDR3. MiXCR was run by TCRdb on the multiplex PCR reads, yielding one entry per CDR3 protein. The table has around 390,000 distinct CDR3 sequences, roughly 15% seen once. Study-wide findings and caveats: Appearing also in blood were most of the thyroid clonotypes expanded above 0.001.

This CDR3 has 12 amino acids. The germline CDR1 and CDR2 sequences are SQVTM and ANQGSEA. V shed 6 bases and J 4 bases; nucleotides not matched to a gene: 4. Sequencing was carried out using blood. This sequence joins TRBV29-1 and TRBJ1-2, with 8 bases fitting TRBD1. The clonotype comes from a woman aged 25 to 39 with Graves' ophthalmopathy. CDR3 amino acids: CSVVTGGYGYTF. The CDR3 DNA reads as TGCAGCGTCGTTACAGGGGGCTATGGCTACACCTTC.